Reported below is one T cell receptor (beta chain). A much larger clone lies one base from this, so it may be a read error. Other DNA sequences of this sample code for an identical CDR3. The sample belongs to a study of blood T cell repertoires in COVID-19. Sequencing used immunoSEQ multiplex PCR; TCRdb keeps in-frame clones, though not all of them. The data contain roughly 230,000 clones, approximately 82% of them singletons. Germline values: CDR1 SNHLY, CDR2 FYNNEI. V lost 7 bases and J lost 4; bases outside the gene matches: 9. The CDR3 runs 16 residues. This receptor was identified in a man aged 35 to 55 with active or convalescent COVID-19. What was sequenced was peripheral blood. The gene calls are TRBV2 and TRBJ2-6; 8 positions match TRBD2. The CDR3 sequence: CASTVAGGGGANVLTF. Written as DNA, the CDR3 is TGTGCCAGCACCGTCGCGGGGGGCGGAGGGGCCAACGTCCTGACTTTC. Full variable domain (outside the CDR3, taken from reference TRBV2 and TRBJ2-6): EPEVTQTPSHQVTQMGQEVILRCVPISNHLYFYWYRQILGQKVEFLVSFYNNEISEKSEIFDDQFSVERPDGSNFTLKIRSTKLEDSAMYFCASTVAGGGGANVLTFGAGSRLTVL.